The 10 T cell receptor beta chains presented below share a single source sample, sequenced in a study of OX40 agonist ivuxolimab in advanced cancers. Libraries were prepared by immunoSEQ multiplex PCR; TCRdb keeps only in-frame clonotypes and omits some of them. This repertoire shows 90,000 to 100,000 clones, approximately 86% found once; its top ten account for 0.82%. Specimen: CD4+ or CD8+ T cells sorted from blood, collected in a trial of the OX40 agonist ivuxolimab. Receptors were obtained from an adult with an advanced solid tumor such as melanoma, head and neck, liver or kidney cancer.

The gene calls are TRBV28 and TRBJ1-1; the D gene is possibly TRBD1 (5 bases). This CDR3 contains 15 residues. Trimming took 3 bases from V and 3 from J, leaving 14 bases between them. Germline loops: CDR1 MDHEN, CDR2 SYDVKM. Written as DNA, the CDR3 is TGTGCCAGCAGTTTCCGAGGGTTGGGGGACACTGAAGCTTTCTTT. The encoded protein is CASSFRGLGDTEAFF.

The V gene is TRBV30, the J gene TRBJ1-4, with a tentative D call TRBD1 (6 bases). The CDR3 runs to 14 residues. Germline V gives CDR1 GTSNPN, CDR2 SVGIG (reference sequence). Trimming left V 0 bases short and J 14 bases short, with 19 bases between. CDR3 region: CAWSVRDRHPRLFF. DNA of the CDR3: TGTGCCTGGAGTGTACGAGACAGGCACCCCCGGCTGTTTTTT.

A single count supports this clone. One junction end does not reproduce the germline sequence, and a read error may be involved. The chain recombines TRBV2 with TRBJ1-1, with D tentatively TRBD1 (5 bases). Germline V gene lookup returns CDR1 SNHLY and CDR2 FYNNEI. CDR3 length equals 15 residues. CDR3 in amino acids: CASSEALAWGTEAFF. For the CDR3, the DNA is TGTGCCAGCAGCGAAGCGTTAGCGTGGGGGACTGAAGCTTTCTTT.

The CDR3 DNA follows: TGTGCCAGCAGCGTAGATGGGATGAACACTGAAGCTTTCTTT. The encoded protein is CASSVDGMNTEAFF. The chain couples TRBV9 to TRBJ1-1; D ambiguous. Between the trimmed V and J ends, which lost 0 bases and 0 bases, there was a span of 6 bases. This CDR3 comprises 14 residues. The V gene's germline CDR1 is SGDLS and CDR2 YYNGEE. The complete variable domain, with remaining parts taken from reference TRBV9 and TRBJ1-1, reads DSGVTQTPKHLITATGQRVTLRCSPRSGDLSVYWYQQSLDQGLQFLIQYYNGEERAKGNILERFSAQQFPDLHSELNLSSLELGDSALYFCASSVDGMNTEAFFGQGTRLTVV.

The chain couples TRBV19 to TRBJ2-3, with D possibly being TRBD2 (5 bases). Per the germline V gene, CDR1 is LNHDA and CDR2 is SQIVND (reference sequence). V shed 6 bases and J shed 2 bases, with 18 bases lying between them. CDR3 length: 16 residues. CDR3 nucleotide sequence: TGTGCCAGTAGCCCACGGGGAGCGGAGATCACAGATACGCAGTATTTT. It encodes CASSPRGAEITDTQYF.

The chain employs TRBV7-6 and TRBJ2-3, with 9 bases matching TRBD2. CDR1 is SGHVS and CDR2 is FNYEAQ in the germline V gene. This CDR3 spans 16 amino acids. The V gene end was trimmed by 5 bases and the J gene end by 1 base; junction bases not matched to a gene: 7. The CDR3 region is CASSLGTSWGTDTQYF. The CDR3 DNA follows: TGTGCCAGCAGCCTCGGGACTAGCTGGGGCACAGATACGCAGTATTTT.

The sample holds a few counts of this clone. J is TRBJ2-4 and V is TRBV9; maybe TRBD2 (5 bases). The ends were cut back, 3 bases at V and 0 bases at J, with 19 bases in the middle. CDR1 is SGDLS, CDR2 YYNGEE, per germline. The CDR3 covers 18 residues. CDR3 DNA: TGTGCCAGCAGCGCCGGGCGGACTGGGGATGGAGCCAAAAACATTCAGTACTTC. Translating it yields CASSAGRTGDGAKNIQYF. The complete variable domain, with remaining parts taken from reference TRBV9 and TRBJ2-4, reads DSGVTQTPKHLITATGQRVTLRCSPRSGDLSVYWYQQSLDQGLQFLIQYYNGEERAKGNILERFSAQQFPDLHSELNLSSLELGDSALYFCASSAGRTGDGAKNIQYFGAGTRLSVL.

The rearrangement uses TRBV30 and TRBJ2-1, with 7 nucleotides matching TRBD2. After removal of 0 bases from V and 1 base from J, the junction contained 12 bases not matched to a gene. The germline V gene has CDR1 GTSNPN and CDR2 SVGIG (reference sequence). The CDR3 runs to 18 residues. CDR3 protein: CAWSVEAGASYSYNEQFF. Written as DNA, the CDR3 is TGTGCCTGGAGTGTAGAGGCGGGAGCTTCGTATTCCTACAATGAGCAGTTCTTC.

CDR3 in DNA: TGTGCCAGCAGCTCTGTAGGACTCTCCTTCACAGATACGCAGTATTTT. This gives the protein CASSSVGLSFTDTQYF. The rearrangement uses TRBV11-2 and TRBJ2-3; a possible D gene is TRBD2 (5 bases). Trimming left V 4 bases short and J 2 bases short, with 16 bases between. The CDR3 spans 16 residues. In germline, CDR1 is SGHAT, CDR2 FQNNGV.

The CDR3 sequence: CASSLAQGARTGELFF. CDR3 nucleotides: TGTGCCAGCAGCTTAGCTCAGGGGGCAAGGACCGGGGAGCTGTTTTTT. J is TRBJ2-2 and V is TRBV7-6; TRBD1 matches 8 bases. The CDR3 consists of 16 residues. Unmatched junction bases numbered 5, after V lost 0 bases and J lost 5 bases. Looked up from germline, CDR1 is SGHVS and CDR2 is FNYEAQ.